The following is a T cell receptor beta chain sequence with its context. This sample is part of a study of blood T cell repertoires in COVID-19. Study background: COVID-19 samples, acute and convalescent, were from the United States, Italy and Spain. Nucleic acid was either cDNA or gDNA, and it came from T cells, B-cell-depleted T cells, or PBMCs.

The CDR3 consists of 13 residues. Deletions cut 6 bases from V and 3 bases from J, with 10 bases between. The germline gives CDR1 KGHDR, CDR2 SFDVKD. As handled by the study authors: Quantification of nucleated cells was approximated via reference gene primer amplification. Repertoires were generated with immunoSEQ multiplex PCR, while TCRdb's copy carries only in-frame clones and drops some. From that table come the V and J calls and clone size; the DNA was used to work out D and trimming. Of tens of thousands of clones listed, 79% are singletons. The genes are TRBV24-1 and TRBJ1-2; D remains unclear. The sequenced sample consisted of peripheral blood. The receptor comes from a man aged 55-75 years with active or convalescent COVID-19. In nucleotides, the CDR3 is TGTGCCACCAGTCTGGGCCCAGACTATGGCTACACCTTC. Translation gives CATSLGPDYGYTF.